These 2 T cell receptor beta chains share one sample of origin, sequenced in a study of blood T cell repertoires in COVID-19. The method was immunoSEQ multiplex PCR; TCRdb's version includes in-frame clones alone and lacks a portion of them. The repertoire holds 180,000 or so clones, with roughly 86% as singletons. The sequenced sample consisted of PBMCs or T cells enriched from blood (not recorded which). The receptors shown here come from a woman younger than 45 who had recovered from COVID-19.

The J gene is TRBJ2-7, the V gene TRBV28, with TRBD2 matching over 8 bases. Germline V lookup: CDR1 MDHEN, CDR2 SYDVKM. V shed 2 bases, J shed 2 bases, and the junction held 5 bases outside the gene matches. This CDR3 region has 15 residues. The CDR3 sequence is CASSLGGSGTYEQYF. CDR3 sequence (DNA): TGTGCCAGCAGTTTAGGTGGTAGCGGGACCTACGAGCAGTACTTC. The full variable domain, with the rest looked up from reference TRBV28 and TRBJ2-7, is DVKVTQSSRYLVKRTGEKVFLECVQDMDHENMFWYRQDPGLGLRLIYFSYDVKMKEKGDIPEGYSVSREKKERFSLILESASTNQTSMYLCASSLGGSGTYEQYFGPGTRLTVT.

The gene calls are TRBV9 and TRBJ2-7; 8 nucleotides align to TRBD2. Looked up from germline, CDR1 is SGDLS and CDR2 is YYNGEE. The CDR3 sequence is 14 residues long. V shed 2 bases and J 4 bases; nucleotides not matched to a gene: 5. DNA for the CDR3: TGTGCCAGCAGCGTCGGGACTAGTAAGTACGAGCAGTACTTC. Its protein product is CASSVGTSKYEQYF.